The text below deals with one T cell receptor beta chain. This clonotype was observed many times. The antigen it recognizes is unknown. The sample holds no much larger clone one base away, and base qualities are not on file. What the time point label conveys for this sample: pre-sensitization, week 0. The treatment or condition tag for this specimen amounts to: therapeutic diphenylcyclopropenone sensitization with weekly scalp DPC. Blood at each patch-test visit was drawn before the patch test was applied. Eligible patients were aged 18 to 70, diagnosed with alopecia, deemed suitable for DPC therapy, and excluded if pregnant. Total RNA was extracted from unfractionated whole blood collected in Tempus Blood RNA tubes. Library generation was performed with RACE. The instrument was a NextSeq 500. During library preparation, unique molecular identifiers were attached to individual cDNA molecules so that TCRs could be counted quantitatively and reproducibly. Each blood RNA sample was used to sequence both TCR alpha and TCR beta chains. The authors' analysis ran thus. The median number of TCRs per sample was over 95,000, ranging from about 23,224 to 700,000. V, J and CDR3 annotation of the TCR reads was performed with the Decombinator software suite. Every sample was subsampled to the same number of TCRs (28,000) for the PS versus PT1 abundance plots. TCRs were defined as expanded if absent before sensitization and observed at least eight times at the 2-week time point. TCRdb handled the public reads itself, with Q25 trimming in fastp and clone calling in MiXCR, and kept productive beta chains. Rows with one shared CDR3 protein collapse into an entry with the most common genes and DNA. These V and J calls rely on TCRdb rather than the paper's analysis. This sample lists 65,000 to 70,000 distinct CDR3 sequences; approximately 9.9% were detected once. 4% to 6% of the sample is held by the ten biggest clonotypes.

This sample is drawn from a study of human T cells and chemical hapten exposure (dated by TCRdb to about 2021). About the investigation overall: For sensitization, 2% DPC in acetone was applied to a 2 cm by 2 cm area of upper inner arm skin. This study followed changes in the peripheral blood TCR repertoire in vivo during primary and secondary sensitization of alopecia patients to the hapten diphenylcyclopropenone (DPC). Patch tests used Finn chambers with 0.01% DPC on the upper back, scored after 6 days by International Contact Dermatitis Research Group standards. Libraries were combined into a pool for sequencing, and differences in TCR yield between samples came mainly from small differences in library volumes within the pool. Weekly therapeutic DPC doses were additionally applied to the scalp of patients throughout the approximately 24-week study period. Twenty-nine alopecia patients provided blood for TCR sequencing at one to four time points (pre-sensitization, 2, 6 and 24 weeks). Most of the patients in the cohort were female, and the cohort covered alopecia areata with under or over 50% scalp involvement, alopecia totalis and alopecia universalis. Blood samples were taken from patients before sensitization (week 0) and at 2, 6 and about 24 weeks after DPC sensitization.

Study-wide conclusions, independent of this receptor: After repeated subsampling, changes were observed in the strength of the expansion versus patch-test correlation and in the threshold at which the correlation became significant. Patch test score was positively correlated with the number of PT1 expanded TCRs, with significance at thresholds 8, 16 and 32 but not at 4. All patients had alopecia, a presumed autoimmune disease, so their immune response might differ from that of healthy individuals. Expanded TCRs formed significantly more large CDR3 similarity clusters than pre-sensitization or healthy control sets, consistent with antigen-driven responses. DPC sensitization did not change how many TCRs were above 1 in 1000 frequency, and no evidence was found of alterations in global repertoire structure.

Sample: whole blood, taken in connection with sensitization to the hapten diphenylcyclopropenone (DPC). The sequence was collected from a woman in her forties or fifties with alopecia areata. Some clones in this sample may be carry-over from other donors' samples.

The nucleotide sequence reads TGTGCCAGCAGTTTATACCAGGGGTCCCAAGAGACCCAGTACTTC. This encodes CASSLYQGSQETQYF. The sequence joins TRBV27 to TRBJ2-5, and the D gene may be TRBD1, 6 bases matching. The trim is 1 base for V and 1 base for J, with a gap of 10 bases between the germline ends. The CDR3 starts with the cysteine, ends with the phenylalanine, and has 15 residues. Only the CDR3 DNA stays, 45 bases, in frame from base 1. The germline V gene (reference sequence) specifies MNHEY as CDR1 and SMNVEV as CDR2.